This T cell receptor beta chain was sequenced in a study of blood T cell repertoires in COVID-19. Across the study: Some COVID-19 samples were acute and others convalescent; all came from the United States, Italy and Spain. Sources were T cells, B-cell-depleted T cells, or PBMCs; the material itself was cDNA or gDNA.

The CDR3 is made up of 13 amino acids. The V end was cut by 2 bases, the J end by 2 bases, with 7 bases between. CDR1 is MNHEY and CDR2 is SVGEGT in the germline V gene. How the authors handled the data: Counts of nucleated cells, estimated from reference gene primer amplification, were obtained. Only in-frame clones appear in the TCRdb table, and some are missing; sequencing was by immunoSEQ multiplex PCR. V and J calls and clone size come straight from that table; D and trimming were deduced from the DNA. The data show some 280,000 clones, approximately 90% seen once. The receptor's source is a woman aged 55-70 years with acute or convalescent COVID-19. The chain combines TRBV6-2 or TRBV6-3 with TRBJ2-7; D is undetermined. The sequenced sample consisted of peripheral blood. The CDR3 reads CASSYTSTYEQYF. The CDR3 nucleotides are TGTGCCAGCAGTTACACGAGCACCTACGAGCAGTACTTC.